Sequencing of this T cell receptor beta chain was carried out in a study of CXCR3-negative and CXCR3-positive naive CD8 T cells. General study points: Hydrophobicity of TRB CDR3s was greater in CXCR3-positive naive cells than in CXCR3-negative naive cells. For naive cells, CXCR3-negative and CXCR3-positive subsets had similar TRBV-TRBJ usage; for memory cells, usage differed. Memory CD8+ cells had much lower diversity, and both naive subsets had comparably high diversity.

Per germline, CDR1 SQVTM and CDR2 ANQGSEA. This CDR3 is built from 11 residues. UMI labels and 5' RACE were used to prepare the TRB cDNA libraries. TCRdb reprocessed the 5' RACE reads and reports one entry per CDR3 protein, with no DNA. The listing records 84,000 or so distinct CDR3 sequences. Comments on this clonotype: The antigen is undetermined.

J is TRBJ1-1 and V is TRBV29-1. The sample taken for sequencing was naive CXCR3- CD8+ T cells from blood. Noted subset: CD45RO-CCR7+CD27+CD95- naive CD8+ T cells lacking CXCR3 (TNR3-). The clonotype originates from a human donor in good health. Some clones in this sample may be carry-over from other donors' samples. This CDR3 reads CSVESGIEAFF. The full variable domain, with the rest looked up from reference TRBV29-1 and TRBJ1-1, is SAVISQKPSRDICQRGTSLTIQCQVDSQVTMMFWYRQQPGQSLTLIATANQGSEATYESGFVIDKFPISRPNLTFSTLTVSNMSPEDSSIYLCSVESGIEAFFGQGTRLTVV.